Described below is a single T cell receptor beta chain sequence and its context. The antigen is not known. V was clipped by 3 bases and J by 2 bases; unmatched bases: 8. The length of the CDR3 is 15 residues. Germline V gene sequence: CDR1 GTSNPN, CDR2 SVGIG (reference sequence). The data were taken from a study of OX40 agonist ivuxolimab in advanced cancers. General study findings and limits: CD8+ T cells showed, on average, more clonal expansion than CD4+ cells.

Method: immunoSEQ multiplex PCR; TCRdb's copy keeps in-frame clones and lacks some. The profile shows about 96,000 clones, about 90% of them singletons. Sequenced material: CD4+ or CD8+ T cells sorted from blood, taken in a trial of the OX40 agonist ivuxolimab. This sequence joins TRBV30 and TRBJ1-1; 8 nucleotides agree with TRBD1. This sequence was found in an adult with an advanced solid tumor such as melanoma, head and neck, liver or kidney cancer. The CDR3 nucleotides read TGTGCCTGGAGAGTGGGGACAGGTGTAAACACTGAAGCTTTCTTT. Translated: CAWRVGTGVNTEAFF.